One and the same sample provided the 16 T cell receptor beta chains below, sequenced in a study of blood T cell repertoires in COVID-19. Sequenced by immunoSEQ multiplex PCR; TCRdb stores in-frame clones only, minus some. Seen here are a few hundred thousand clones, more than 85% observed once, and the top ten hold 3.6%. Sequences were obtained from peripheral blood. Every receptor here comes from a man between 18 and 29 years old with active or convalescent COVID-19.

On this clone: Other DNA sequences of this sample code for an identical CDR3. V usage is TRBV2 and J usage is TRBJ2-5; D ambiguous. Deletions cut 6 bases from V and 2 bases from J, with 4 bases between. The germline CDR1 and CDR2 sequences are SNHLY and FYNNEI. The CDR3 is 11 residues long. CDR3 amino acids: CASRSQETQYF. The CDR3 region has the DNA TGTGCCAGCAGGTCTCAAGAGACCCAGTACTTC. Together with reference TRBV2 and TRBJ2-5, the CDR3 gives the full variable domain: EPEVTQTPSHQVTQMGQEVILRCVPISNHLYFYWYRQILGQKVEFLVSFYNNEISEKSEIFDDQFSVERPDGSNFTLKIRSTKLEDSAMYFCASRSQETQYFGPGTRLLVL.

CDR3 loop: CASSFGLAGVGQETQYF. In DNA, the CDR3 is TGTGCCAGCAGCTTCGGACTAGCGGGGGTGGGGCAAGAGACCCAGTACTTC. This chain uses TRBV11-2 with TRBJ2-5; 13 positions match TRBD2. Losses at the gene ends were 3 bases for V and 2 bases for J; bases not matched to a gene: 6. CDR1 is SGHAT and CDR2 is FQNNGV in the germline V gene. The CDR3 runs to 17 residues.

The chain carries TRBV5-1 and TRBJ2-3, with a weak D call TRBD2 (6 bases). The V gene lost 0 bases and the J gene lost 0 bases, with 11 bases spanning the gap. Germline V gives CDR1 SGHRS, CDR2 YFSETQ. The CDR3 is 16 residues long. The CDR3 spells CASSLAGETSTDTQYF. As DNA, the CDR3 is TGCGCCAGCAGCTTGGCGGGGGAGACTAGCACAGATACGCAGTATTTT.

The V call is TRBV2, the J call TRBJ2-7; the match to TRBD1 covers 8 bases. CDR1 is SNHLY and CDR2 is FYNNEI in the germline V gene. V lost 0 bases, J lost 3 bases, and 7 bases stayed unmatched. The CDR3 contains 16 residues. This chain's CDR3 is CASSEAGQGAGYEQYF. CDR3 in DNA: TGTGCCAGCAGTGAAGCCGGGCAGGGGGCCGGCTACGAGCAGTACTTC.

Regarding this clone: Germline and junction disagree at one end, which may indicate a read error. This sequence joins TRBV6-4 and TRBJ1-5, with D tentatively TRBD1 (5 bases). This CDR3 has 16 residues. The germline gives CDR1 MRHNA, CDR2 SNTAGT. The CDR3 spells CASSVFGAVSNHPQHF. The CDR3 DNA follows: TGTGCCAGCAGTGTTTTTGGGGCAGTCTCCAATCATCCCCAGCATTTT.

The CDR3 DNA is TGTGCCAGCAGTTATTCTCAGAGCACAGATACGCAGTATTTT. Translating it yields CASSYSQSTDTQYF. The chain links TRBV6-5 to TRBJ2-3; no definite D call. CDR3 length: 14 amino acids. Germline loops: CDR1 MNHEY, CDR2 SVGAGI. Trimming pared 3 bases from V and 0 bases from J, leaving 7 bases between.

The rearrangement joins TRBV12-5 to TRBJ2-1, with 9 bases that match TRBD2. V lost 5 bases, J lost 9 bases, and 17 bases stayed unmatched. Germline CDR1 reads LGHNT; CDR2 reads FRNRAP. The CDR3 totals 17 residues. CDR3 region: CASGRPGLARGGTEQFF. The DNA for the CDR3 is TGTGCTAGTGGTCGTCCGGGACTAGCACGGGGCGGCACTGAGCAGTTCTTC.

This CDR3 reads CASSQANPNYGYTF. CDR3 coding DNA: TGTGCCAGCAGCCAAGCCAATCCTAACTATGGCTACACCTTC. The genes are TRBV3-1 (or the pseudogene TRBV3-2) and TRBJ1-2; D gene uncertain. Germline values: CDR1 LGHDT, CDR2 YNNKEL (reference sequence). With 1 base removed from V and 0 bases from J, the gap between germline ends came to 6 bases. This CDR3 has 14 amino acids.

The V and J genes are TRBV6-6 and TRBJ1-1, with D uncertain. The CDR3 is made up of 15 amino acids. Deletions cut 0 bases from V and 0 bases from J, with 8 bases between. Germline CDR1 reads MNHNY; CDR2 reads SVGAGI (reference sequence). The CDR3 DNA is TGTGCCAGCAGTTACTCGGCGGGTCTGAACACTGAAGCTTTCTTT. This sequence encodes CASSYSAGLNTEAFF.

The rearrangement links TRBV27 to TRBJ2-7; no clear D gene. Germline loops: CDR1 MNHEY, CDR2 SMNVEV (reference sequence). Trimming shortened V by 5 bases and J by 5 bases, and 16 bases separated the two germline ends. There are 14 residues in the CDR3. CDR3 amino acids: CASSATHGLNEQYF. The CDR3 DNA reads as TGTGCCAGCAGTGCCACCCACGGGTTGAACGAGCAGTACTTC.

The V gene is TRBV19, the J gene TRBJ2-7; TRBD2 is a possible D gene (6 bases). V shed 9 bases and J shed 2 bases, with 17 bases lying between them. The CDR3 length is 14 residues. Looked up from germline, CDR1 is LNHDA and CDR2 is SQIVND (reference sequence). This CDR3 reads CASLSGDSPYEQYF. Written as DNA, the CDR3 is TGTGCCAGCCTCTCGGGAGACAGCCCCTACGAGCAGTACTTC.

The chain uses TRBV10-1 and TRBJ1-5, with 8 bases fitting TRBD1. Germline lookup yields CDR1 WNHNN and CDR2 SYGVQD (reference sequence). This CDR3 is 15 amino acids long. V lost 6 bases to trimming and J lost 11 bases; unmatched junction nucleotides: 15. This chain's CDR3 is CASRESGQGCLTQHF. CDR3 sequence (DNA): TGCGCCAGCAGGGAATCTGGACAGGGTTGTTTGACCCAGCATTTT.

J is TRBJ1-1 and V is TRBV9; D not certain. The CDR3 is 13 residues long. Germline CDR1 reads SGDLS; CDR2 reads YYNGEE. Trimming left V 3 bases short and J 11 bases short, with 17 bases between. CDR3 DNA sequence: TGTGCCAGCAGCGCCCGAGCGGGGTCGAGGGCTTTCTTT. Protein sequence: CASSARAGSRAFF.

Only one count was recorded for this clone. This rearrangement joins TRBV6-1 to TRBJ1-5; D call uncertain. This CDR3 contains 15 residues. V dropped 3 bases and J dropped 8 bases, with 17 bases sitting between them. Looked up from germline, CDR1 is MNHNS and CDR2 is SASEGT. The CDR3 DNA reads TGTGCCAGCAGTGAGCCCCGGAGGGAGGGAAAGCCCCAGCATTTT. It translates to CASSEPRREGKPQHF.

The CDR3 spells CASSEAPYTGTEAGELFF. CDR3 bases: TGTGCCAGCAGTGAAGCGCCCTACACCGGGACAGAGGCCGGGGAGCTGTTTTTT. The rearrangement uses TRBV6-1 and TRBJ2-2, with TRBD1 matching 7 bases. The CDR3 has 18 amino acids. From germline, CDR1 is MNHNS and CDR2 SASEGT. V lost 0 bases and J lost 6; bases outside the gene matches: 13.

The chain carries TRBV7-2 and TRBJ2-1; 9 positions agree with TRBD1. Germline V gene data show CDR1 as SGHTA and CDR2 as FQGNSA. J lost 3 bases, V lost 4 bases, and 7 bases had no gene match. CDR3 size: 16 residues. Here the CDR3 reads CASSSQDRGVYNEQFF. DNA for the CDR3: TGTGCCAGCAGCTCACAAGACAGGGGGGTCTACAATGAGCAGTTCTTC.